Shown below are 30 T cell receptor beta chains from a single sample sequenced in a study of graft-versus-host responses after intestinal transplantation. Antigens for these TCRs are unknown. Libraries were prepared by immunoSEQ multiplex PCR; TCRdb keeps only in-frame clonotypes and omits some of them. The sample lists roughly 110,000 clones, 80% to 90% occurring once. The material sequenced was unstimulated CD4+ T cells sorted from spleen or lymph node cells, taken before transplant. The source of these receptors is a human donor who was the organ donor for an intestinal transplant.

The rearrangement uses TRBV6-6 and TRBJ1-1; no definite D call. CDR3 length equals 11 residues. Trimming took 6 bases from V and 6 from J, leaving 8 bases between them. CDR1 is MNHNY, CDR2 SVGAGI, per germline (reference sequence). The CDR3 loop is CASSRGPEAFF. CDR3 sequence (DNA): TGTGCCAGCAGCCGTGGGCCTGAAGCTTTCTTT.

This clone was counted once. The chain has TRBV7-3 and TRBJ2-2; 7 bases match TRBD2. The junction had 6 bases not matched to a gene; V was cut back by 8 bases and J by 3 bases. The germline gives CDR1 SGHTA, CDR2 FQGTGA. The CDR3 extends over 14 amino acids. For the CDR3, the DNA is TGTGCCAGCGGAGGGAGGGCCGACACCGGGGAGCTGTTTTTT. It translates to CASGGRADTGELFF.

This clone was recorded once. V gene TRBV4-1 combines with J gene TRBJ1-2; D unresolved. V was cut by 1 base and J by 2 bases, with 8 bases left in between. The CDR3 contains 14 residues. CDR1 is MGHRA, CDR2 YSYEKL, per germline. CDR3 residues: CASSQGEGNYGYTF. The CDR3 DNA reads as TGCGCCAGCAGCCAAGGTGAGGGAAACTATGGCTACACCTTC.

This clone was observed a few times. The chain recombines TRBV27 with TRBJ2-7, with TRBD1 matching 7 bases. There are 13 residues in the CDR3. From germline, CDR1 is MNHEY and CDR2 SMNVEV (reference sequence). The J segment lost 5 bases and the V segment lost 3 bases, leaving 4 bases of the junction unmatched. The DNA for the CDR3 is TGTGCCAGCAGTTTCGACACAGGGGACGAGCAGTACTTC. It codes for CASSFDTGDEQYF.

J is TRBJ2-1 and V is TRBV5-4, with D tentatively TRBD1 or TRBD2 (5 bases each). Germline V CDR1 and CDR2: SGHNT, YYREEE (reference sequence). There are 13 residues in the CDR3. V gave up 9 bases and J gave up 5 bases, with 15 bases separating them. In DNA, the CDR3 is TGTGCCACCGCGGGCCAGGGAAACAATGAGCAGTTCTTC. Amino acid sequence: CATAGQGNNEQFF.

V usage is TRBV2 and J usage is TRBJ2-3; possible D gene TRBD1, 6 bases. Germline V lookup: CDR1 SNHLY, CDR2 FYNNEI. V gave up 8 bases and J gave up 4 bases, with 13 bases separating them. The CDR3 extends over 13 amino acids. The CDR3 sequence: CASQGLGADTQYF. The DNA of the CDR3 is TGTGCCAGCCAGGGGTTGGGCGCAGATACGCAGTATTTT.

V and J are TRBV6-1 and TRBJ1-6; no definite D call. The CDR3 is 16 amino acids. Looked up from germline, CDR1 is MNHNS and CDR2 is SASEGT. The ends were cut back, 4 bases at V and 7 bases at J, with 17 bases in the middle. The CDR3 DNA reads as TGTGCCAGCAGTGGTATCACGAGCCTAAGGAATTCACCCCTCCACTTT. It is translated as CASSGITSLRNSPLHF.

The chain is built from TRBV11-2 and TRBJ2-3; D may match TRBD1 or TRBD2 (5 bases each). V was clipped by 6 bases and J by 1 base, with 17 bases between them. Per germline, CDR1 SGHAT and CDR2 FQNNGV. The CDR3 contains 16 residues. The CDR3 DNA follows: TGTGCCAGCAGTCTAGAGGGTAGGGGTGGCACAGATACGCAGTATTTT. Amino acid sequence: CASSLEGRGGTDTQYF.

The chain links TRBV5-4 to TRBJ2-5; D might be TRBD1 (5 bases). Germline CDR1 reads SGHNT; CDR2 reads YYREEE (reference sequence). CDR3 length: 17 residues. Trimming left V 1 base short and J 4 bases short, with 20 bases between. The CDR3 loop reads CASSLRRSQGGLETQYF. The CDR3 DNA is TGTGCCAGCAGCTTGAGAAGGAGTCAGGGTGGGCTAGAGACCCAGTACTTC.

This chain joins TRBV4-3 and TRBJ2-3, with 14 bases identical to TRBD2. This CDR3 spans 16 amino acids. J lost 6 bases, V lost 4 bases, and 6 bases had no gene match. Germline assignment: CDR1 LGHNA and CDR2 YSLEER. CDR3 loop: CASSPRTSGGKDTQYF. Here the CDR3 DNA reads TGCGCCAGCAGCCCCCGGACTAGCGGGGGGAAGGATACGCAGTATTTT.

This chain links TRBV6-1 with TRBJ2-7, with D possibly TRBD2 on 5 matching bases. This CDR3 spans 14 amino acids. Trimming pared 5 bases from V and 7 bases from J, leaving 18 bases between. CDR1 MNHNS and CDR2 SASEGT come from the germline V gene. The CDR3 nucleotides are TGTGCCAGCAGTCGTACTAGAATCCTGGGGGAGCAGTACTTC. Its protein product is CASSRTRILGEQYF.

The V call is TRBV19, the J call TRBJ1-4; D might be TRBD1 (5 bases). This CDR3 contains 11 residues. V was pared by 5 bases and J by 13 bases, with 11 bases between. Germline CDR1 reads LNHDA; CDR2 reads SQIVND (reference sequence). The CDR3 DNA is TGTGCCAGTAGTGGGGGGGTCGGACTGTTTTTT. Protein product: CASSGGVGLFF.

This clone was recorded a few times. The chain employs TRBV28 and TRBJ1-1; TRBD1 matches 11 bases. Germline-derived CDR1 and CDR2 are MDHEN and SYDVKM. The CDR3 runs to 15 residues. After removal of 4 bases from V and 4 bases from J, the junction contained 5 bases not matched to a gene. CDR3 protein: CASSSPGTGGTEAFF. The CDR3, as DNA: TGTGCCAGCAGTTCCCCCGGGACAGGGGGCACTGAAGCTTTCTTT.

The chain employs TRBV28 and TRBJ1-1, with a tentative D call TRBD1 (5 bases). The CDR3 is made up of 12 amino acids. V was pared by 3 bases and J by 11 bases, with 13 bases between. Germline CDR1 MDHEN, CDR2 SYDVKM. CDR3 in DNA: TGTGCCAGCAGTTTGAAGGGGTTTCGGGCTTTCTTT. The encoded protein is CASSLKGFRAFF. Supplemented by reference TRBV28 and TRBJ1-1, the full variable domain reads DVKVTQSSRYLVKRTGEKVFLECVQDMDHENMFWYRQDPGLGLRLIYFSYDVKMKEKGDIPEGYSVSREKKERFSLILESASTNQTSMYLCASSLKGFRAFFGQGTRLTVV.

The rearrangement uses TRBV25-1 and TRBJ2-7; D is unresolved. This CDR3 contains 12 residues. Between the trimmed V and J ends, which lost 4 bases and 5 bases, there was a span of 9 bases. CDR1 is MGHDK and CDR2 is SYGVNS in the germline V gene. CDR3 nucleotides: TGTGCCAGCAGTGGGTTCTTGGACGAGCAGTACTTC. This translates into CASSGFLDEQYF.

The CDR3, as DNA: TGTGCCAGCAGTCGGCAGGCTTATCAGCCCCAGCATTTT. Translation gives CASSRQAYQPQHF. The chain has TRBV6-1 and TRBJ1-5; D gene unclear. Germline V gene sequence: CDR1 MNHNS, CDR2 SASEGT. CDR3 length equals 13 residues. V lost 5 bases and J lost 5, with 10 bases in between.

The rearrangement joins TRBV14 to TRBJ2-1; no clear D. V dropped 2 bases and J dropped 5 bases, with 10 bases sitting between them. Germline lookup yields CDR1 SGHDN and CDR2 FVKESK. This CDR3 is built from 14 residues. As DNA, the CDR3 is TGTGCCAGCAGCCAACTTGGACGAAACAATGAGCAGTTCTTC. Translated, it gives CASSQLGRNNEQFF.

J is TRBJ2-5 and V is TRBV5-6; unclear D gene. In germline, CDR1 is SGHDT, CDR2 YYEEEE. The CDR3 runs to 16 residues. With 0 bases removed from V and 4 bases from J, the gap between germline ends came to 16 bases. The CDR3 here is CASSLDGVFRTETQYF. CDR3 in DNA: TGTGCCAGCAGCTTGGATGGAGTCTTCCGTACAGAGACCCAGTACTTC.

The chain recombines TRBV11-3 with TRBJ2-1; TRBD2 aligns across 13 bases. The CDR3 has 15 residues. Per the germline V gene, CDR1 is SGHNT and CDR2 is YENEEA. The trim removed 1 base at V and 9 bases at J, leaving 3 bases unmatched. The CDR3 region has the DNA TGTGCCAGCAGCTTAGGACTAGCGGGAGGAACTGAGCAGTTCTTC. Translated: CASSLGLAGGTEQFF.

The CDR3 nucleotides read TGCGCCAGCAGCTTAGGCAGTGCCCTATCTGGGGCCAACGTCCTGACTTTC. It encodes CASSLGSALSGANVLTF. This sequence joins TRBV4-1 and TRBJ2-6; no firm D call. The CDR3 spans 17 residues. Germline V gene lookup returns CDR1 MGHRA and CDR2 YSYEKL. Trimming removed 5 bases from V and 1 base from J, with 15 bases in between.

This CDR3 is CASSLRTGVNEQYF. In nucleotides, the CDR3 is TGTGCCAGCAGCTTAAGGACAGGGGTTAACGAGCAGTACTTC. The genes are TRBV7-2 and TRBJ2-7, with 9 bases aligning to TRBD1. Germline CDR1 SGHTA, CDR2 FQGNSA. Trimming cost V 2 bases and J 5 bases; bases outside gene matches: 4. This CDR3 contains 14 residues. Full variable domain (missing parts from reference TRBV7-2 and TRBJ2-7): GAGVSQSPSNKVTEKGKDVELRCDPISGHTALYWYRQSLGQGLEFLIYFQGNSAPDKSGLPSDRFSAERTGGSVSTLTIQRTQQEDSAVYLCASSLRTGVNEQYFGPGTRLTVT.

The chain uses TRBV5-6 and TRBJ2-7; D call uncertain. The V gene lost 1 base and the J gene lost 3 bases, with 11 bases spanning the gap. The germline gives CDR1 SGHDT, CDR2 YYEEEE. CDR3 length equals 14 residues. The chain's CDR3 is CASSLSLRIYEQYF. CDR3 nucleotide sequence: TGTGCCAGCAGCTTGTCCCTCAGAATCTACGAGCAGTACTTC.

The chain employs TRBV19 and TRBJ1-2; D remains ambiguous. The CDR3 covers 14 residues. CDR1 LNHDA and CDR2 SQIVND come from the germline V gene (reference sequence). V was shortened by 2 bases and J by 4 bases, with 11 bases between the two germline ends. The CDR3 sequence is CASSIPDGRYGYTF. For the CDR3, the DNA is TGTGCCAGTAGTATACCCGACGGCCGCTATGGCTACACCTTC.

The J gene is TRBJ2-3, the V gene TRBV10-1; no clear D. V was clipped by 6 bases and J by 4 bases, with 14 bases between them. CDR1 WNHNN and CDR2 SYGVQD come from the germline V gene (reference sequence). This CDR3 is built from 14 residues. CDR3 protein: CASSPGRPPDTQYF. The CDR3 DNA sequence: TGCGCCAGCAGCCCCGGCCGGCCTCCAGATACGCAGTATTTT.

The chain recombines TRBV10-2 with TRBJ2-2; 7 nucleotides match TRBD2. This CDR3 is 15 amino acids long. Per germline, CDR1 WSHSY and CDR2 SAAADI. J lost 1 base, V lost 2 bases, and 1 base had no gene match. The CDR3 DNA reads TGCGCCAGCAGTGAGCGGACTAGGAACACCGGGGAGCTGTTTTTT. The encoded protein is CASSERTRNTGELFF.

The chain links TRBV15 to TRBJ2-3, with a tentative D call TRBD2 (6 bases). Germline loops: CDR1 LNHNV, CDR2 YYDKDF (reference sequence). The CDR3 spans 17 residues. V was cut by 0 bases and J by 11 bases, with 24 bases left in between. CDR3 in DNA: TGTGCCACCAGCAGAGATTTAGGAACGGGAGACGTGAAGGGGCAGTATTTT. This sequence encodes CATSRDLGTGDVKGQYF.

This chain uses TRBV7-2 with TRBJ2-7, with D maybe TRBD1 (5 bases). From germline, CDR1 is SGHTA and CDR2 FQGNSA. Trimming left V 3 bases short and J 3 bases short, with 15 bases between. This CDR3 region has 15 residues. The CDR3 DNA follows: TGTGCCAGCAGCTTCCTTGACAGCCTAGGCTACGAGCAGTACTTC. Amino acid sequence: CASSFLDSLGYEQYF.

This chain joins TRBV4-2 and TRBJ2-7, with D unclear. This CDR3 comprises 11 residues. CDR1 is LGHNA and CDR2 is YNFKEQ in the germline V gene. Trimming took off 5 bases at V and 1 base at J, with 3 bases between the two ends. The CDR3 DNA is TGTGCCAGCAGCGTGTCCTACGAGCAGTACTTC. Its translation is CASSVSYEQYF.

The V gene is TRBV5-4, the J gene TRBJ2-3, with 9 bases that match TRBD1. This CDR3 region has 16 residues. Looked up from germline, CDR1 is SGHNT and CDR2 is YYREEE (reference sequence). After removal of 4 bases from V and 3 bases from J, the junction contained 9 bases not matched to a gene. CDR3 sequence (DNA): TGTGCCAGCAGCATACAGGGGGCCATTGTGACAGATACGCAGTATTTT. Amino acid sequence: CASSIQGAIVTDTQYF. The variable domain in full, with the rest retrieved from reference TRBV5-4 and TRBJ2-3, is ETGVTQSPTHLIKTRGQQVTLRCSSQSGHNTVSWYQQALGQGPQFIFQYYREEENGRGNFPPRFSGLQFPNYSSELNVNALELDDSALYLCASSIQGAIVTDTQYFGPGTRLTVL.

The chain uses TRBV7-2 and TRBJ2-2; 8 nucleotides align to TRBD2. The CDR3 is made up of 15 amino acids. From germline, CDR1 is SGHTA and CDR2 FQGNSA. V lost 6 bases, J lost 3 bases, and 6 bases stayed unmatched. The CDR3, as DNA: TGTGCCAGCAGGTCCGGACTAGCAGACACCGGGGAGCTGTTTTTT. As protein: CASRSGLADTGELFF.